What follows are 15 T cell receptor beta chains derived from one specimen sequenced in a study of blood T cell repertoires in COVID-19. TCRdb's table, derived via immunoSEQ multiplex PCR, lists solely in-frame clones and lacks some. The sample lists about 130,000 clones, about 84% occurring once. Sequencing input: peripheral blood. The receptors here all came from a human donor in a cohort sampled during active COVID-19.

The rearrangement uses TRBV5-1 and TRBJ1-4, with D possibly matching TRBD1 (5 bases). Germline CDR1 and CDR2: SGHRS and YFSETQ. The CDR3 has 14 amino acids. V was shortened by 5 bases and J by 3 bases, with 11 bases between the two germline ends. CDR3 sequence: CASSPRDSNEKLFF. CDR3 nucleotide sequence: TGCGCCAGCAGTCCCCGGGACTCTAATGAAAAACTGTTTTTT.

The J gene is TRBJ1-1, the V gene TRBV19; 8 positions agree with TRBD1. The CDR3 has 15 amino acids. The germline V gene encodes CDR1 LNHDA and CDR2 SQIVND (reference sequence). The trim removed 3 bases at V and 4 bases at J, leaving 7 bases unmatched. The CDR3 spells CASSIRTGLGTEAFF. The CDR3 region has the DNA TGTGCCAGTAGTATCCGGACAGGGCTAGGCACTGAAGCTTTCTTT.

This sequence joins TRBV7-9 and TRBJ2-2; D is uncertain. The V end lost 7 bases, the J end lost 1 base, and 13 bases lay between the germline ends. CDR1 and CDR2 from the germline V gene are SEHNR and FQNEAQ (reference sequence). This CDR3 has 15 amino acids. CDR3 sequence: CASTIELLNTGELFF. The CDR3 bases are TGTGCCAGCACCATCGAACTACTGAACACCGGGGAGCTGTTTTTT.

The chain employs TRBV27 and TRBJ2-1; tentative D call: TRBD2 (5 bases). The CDR3 sequence is 12 residues long. With 5 bases removed from V and 9 bases from J, the gap between germline ends came to 11 bases. Germline CDR1 MNHEY, CDR2 SMNVEV (reference sequence). The CDR3 bases are TGTGCCAGCAGTCCCTTGGCGGGTGAGCAGTTCTTC. Its translation is CASSPLAGEQFF.

The V call is TRBV18, the J call TRBJ2-2, with D perhaps TRBD1 (5 bases). From germline, CDR1 is KGHSH and CDR2 LQKENI. V lost 3 bases, J lost 2 bases, and 10 bases lay in between. CDR3 size: 15 residues. Written as DNA, the CDR3 is TGTGCCAGCTCACCGGTTACAGGCAACACCGGGGAGCTGTTTTTT. It specifies CASSPVTGNTGELFF.

V usage is TRBV7-9 and J usage is TRBJ1-1; possible D gene TRBD1, 6 bases. This CDR3 is built from 15 residues. The V end lost 3 bases, the J end lost 3 bases, and 14 bases lay between the germline ends. Per the germline V gene, CDR1 is SEHNR and CDR2 is FQNEAQ (reference sequence). DNA for the CDR3: TGTGCCAGCAGCTTCTTGCAGGGGCTATACACTGAAGCTTTCTTT. Translating it yields CASSFLQGLYTEAFF. Looking up the rest from reference TRBV7-9 and TRBJ1-1 gives the full variable domain: DTGVSQNPRHKITKRGQNVTFRCDPISEHNRLYWYRQTLGQGPEFLTYFQNEAQLEKSRLLSDRFSAERPKGSFSTLEIQRTEQGDSAMYLCASSFLQGLYTEAFFGQGTRLTVV.

This clone was detected only once. The chain carries TRBV4-2 and TRBJ2-3; 8 nucleotides line up with TRBD2. The CDR3 consists of 17 residues. Germline CDR1 is LGHNA and CDR2 is YNFKEQ. J lost 1 base, V lost 1 base, and 7 bases had no gene match. CDR3 region: CASSQGTSGWGTDTQYF. CDR3 DNA: TGTGCCAGCAGCCAAGGAACTAGCGGATGGGGCACAGATACGCAGTATTTT.

J is TRBJ2-5 and V is TRBV21-1; the table's D gene call, TRBD1, was not cross checked with the DNA. TRBV21-1 is a listed pseudogene. The CDR3 sequence is 14 residues long. CDR3 nucleotides: TGTGCCAGCAGCGGAAAGGGGGTTGGGGAGACCCAGTACTTC. Translated, it gives CASSGKGVGETQYF.

This clone has just a few counts. The chain joins TRBV18 to TRBJ2-7; 7 nucleotides align to TRBD2. Per the germline V gene, CDR1 is KGHSH and CDR2 is LQKENI. The trim removed 6 bases at V and 7 bases at J, leaving 12 bases unmatched. The CDR3 totals 14 residues. The CDR3 reads CASSPTLGGLEQYF. Here the CDR3 DNA reads TGTGCCAGCTCCCCGACCCTGGGAGGGTTAGAGCAGTACTTC.

The rearrangement joins TRBV9 to TRBJ2-5; 8 bases are a match to TRBD2. With 4 bases clipped from V and 2 bases from J, the junction kept 1 base outside the gene matches. The CDR3 covers 13 residues. Germline assignment: CDR1 SGDLS and CDR2 YYNGEE. Here the CDR3 reads CASSPGGQETQYF. In nucleotides, the CDR3 is TGTGCCAGCAGCCCGGGAGGGCAAGAGACCCAGTACTTC.

This clone was detected once. The V and J genes are TRBV5-6 and TRBJ1-1; D remains unclear. This CDR3 region has 13 residues. V was trimmed by 1 base and J by 4 bases, leaving 8 bases between them. The germline CDR1 and CDR2 sequences are SGHDT and YYEEEE. The CDR3 here is CASSLRGFTEAFF. The DNA for the CDR3 is TGTGCCAGCAGCTTGAGAGGGTTCACTGAAGCTTTCTTT.

V and J are TRBV30 and TRBJ2-7, with TRBD2 identical over 10 bases. Germline V gene sequence: CDR1 GTSNPN, CDR2 SVGIG (reference sequence). The CDR3 consists of 14 residues. V was pared by 1 base and J by 5 bases, with 5 bases of the junction left unmatched. CDR3 nucleotide sequence: TGTGCCTGGAGTGACGGGACTAGCGTCCACGAGCAGTACTTC. Translation: CAWSDGTSVHEQYF.

This chain links TRBV30 with TRBJ2-7; TRBD2 aligns across 7 bases. The CDR3 covers 13 residues. Germline lookup yields CDR1 GTSNPN and CDR2 SVGIG (reference sequence). V shed 8 bases and J 7 bases; nucleotides not matched to a gene: 14. CDR3 nucleotide sequence: TGTGCCGCGAGGGCTAGCGGCCTTTGGGAGCAGTACTTC. Protein product: CAARASGLWEQYF.

The gene calls are TRBV11-2 and TRBJ2-5; weak D call: TRBD1 (6 bases). Trimming removed 3 bases from V and 1 base from J, with 9 bases in between. Germline CDR1 SGHAT, CDR2 FQNNGV. This CDR3 comprises 14 residues. The CDR3 DNA reads TGTGCCAGCAGCTTTACAGGGACCCAAGAGACCCAGTACTTC. Translation: CASSFTGTQETQYF.

This clone has more than one count but fewer than ten. The chain recombines TRBV19 with TRBJ1-1, with no clear D. V lost 1 base and J lost 6, with 6 bases in between. Germline CDR1 reads LNHDA; CDR2 reads SQIVND (reference sequence). The CDR3 is 12 residues long. The CDR3 nucleotides are TGTGCCAGTAGTATAGCTCGAGCTGAAGCTTTCTTT. This gives the protein CASSIARAEAFF.